This T cell receptor beta chain was retrieved from a study of T-cell memory formation after mild COVID-19. Points from the study as a whole: Later expanders leaned CD4+, whereas day 15 to 85 contracting clones were balanced CD4/CD8. Largely, contracting CD4+ clones fell within CM and EM, and contracting CD8+ clones within EMRA.

Germline assignment: CDR1 SGHVS and CDR2 FNYEAQ. CDR3 length: 14 amino acids. V was pared by 4 bases and J by 5 bases, with 12 bases between. TCRdb fed the 5' RACE reads into MiXCR, producing one record per CDR3 protein. The table shows roughly 100,000 distinct CDR3 sequences, with around 15% occurring only once. A remark on this clonotype: What it binds is unknown.

This clonotype was obtained from an adult woman who had mild COVID-19 (a few samples of this study predate the infection). Cell type and time point are not known. The chain couples TRBV7-6 to TRBJ2-1; the D gene is possibly TRBD1 (6 bases). The sequenced sample consisted of PBMCs or a T cell subset sorted from them (not recorded which). The DNA of the CDR3 is TGTGCCAGCAGCTATACGGGACACCACAATGAGCAGTTCTTC. Translation gives CASSYTGHHNEQFF.